The T cell receptor (beta chain) under discussion was sequenced for a study of blood T cell repertoires in COVID-19. Libraries were prepared by immunoSEQ multiplex PCR; TCRdb keeps only in-frame clonotypes and omits some of them. The table lists approximately 100,000 clones, approximately 85% of them singletons. V was clipped by 6 bases and J by 1 base; unmatched bases: 4. Per the germline V gene, CDR1 is SGHAT and CDR2 is FQNNGV. The CDR3 length is 14 residues. This clone rates as medium-sized (0.01 to 0.1%). The chain couples TRBV11-2 to TRBJ2-7; 9 positions match TRBD2. This receptor was identified in a human donor in a cohort sampled during active COVID-19. The sample was peripheral blood. CDR3 loop: CASRGAGGSYEQYF. CDR3 DNA: TGTGCCAGCAGAGGAGCGGGGGGTTCCTACGAGCAGTACTTC.